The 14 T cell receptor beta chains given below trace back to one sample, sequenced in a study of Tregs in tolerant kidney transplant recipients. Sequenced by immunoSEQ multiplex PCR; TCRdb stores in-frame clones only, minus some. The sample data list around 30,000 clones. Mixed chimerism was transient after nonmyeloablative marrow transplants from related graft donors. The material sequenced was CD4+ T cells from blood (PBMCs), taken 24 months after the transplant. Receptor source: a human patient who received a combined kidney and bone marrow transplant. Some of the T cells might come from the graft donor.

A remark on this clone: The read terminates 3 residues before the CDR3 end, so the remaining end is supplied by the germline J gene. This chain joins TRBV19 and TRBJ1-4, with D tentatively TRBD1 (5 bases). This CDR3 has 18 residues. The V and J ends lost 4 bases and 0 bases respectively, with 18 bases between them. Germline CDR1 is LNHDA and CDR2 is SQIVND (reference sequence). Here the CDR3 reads CASSRGIPGSPTNEKLFF. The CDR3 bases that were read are TGTGCCAGTAGTAGGGGAATTCCAGGGAGTCCAACTAATGAAAAA.

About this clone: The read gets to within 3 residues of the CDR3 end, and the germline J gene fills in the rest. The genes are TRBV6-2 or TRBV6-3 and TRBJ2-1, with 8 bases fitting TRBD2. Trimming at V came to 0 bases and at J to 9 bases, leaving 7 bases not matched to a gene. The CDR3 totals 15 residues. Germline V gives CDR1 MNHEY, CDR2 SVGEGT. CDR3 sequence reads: CASSYSNSGTFEQFF. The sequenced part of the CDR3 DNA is TGTGCCAGCAGTTACTCGAATAGCGGGACATTTGAG.

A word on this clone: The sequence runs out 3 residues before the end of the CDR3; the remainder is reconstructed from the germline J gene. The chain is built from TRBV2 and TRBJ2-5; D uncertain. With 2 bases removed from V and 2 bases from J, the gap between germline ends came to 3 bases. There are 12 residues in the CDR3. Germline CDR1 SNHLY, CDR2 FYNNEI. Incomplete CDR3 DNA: TGTGCCAGCAGTGAACAGCAAGAGACC. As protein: CASSEQQET. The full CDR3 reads CASSEQQETQYF. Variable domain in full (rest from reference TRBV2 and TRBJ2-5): EPEVTQTPSHQVTQMGQEVILRCVPISNHLYFYWYRQILGQKVEFLVSFYNNEISEKSEIFDDQFSVERPDGSNFTLKIRSTKLEDSAMYFCASSEQQETQYFGPGTRLLVL.

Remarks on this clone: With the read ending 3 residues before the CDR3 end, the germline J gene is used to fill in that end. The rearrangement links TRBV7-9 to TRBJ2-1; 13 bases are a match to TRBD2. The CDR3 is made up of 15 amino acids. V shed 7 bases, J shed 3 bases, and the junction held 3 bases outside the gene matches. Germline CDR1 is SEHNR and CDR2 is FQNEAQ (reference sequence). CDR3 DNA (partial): TGTGCCAGCATGGGACTAGCGGGGTTCTACAATGAG. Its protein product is CASMGLAGFYNE. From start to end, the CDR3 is CASMGLAGFYNEQFF.

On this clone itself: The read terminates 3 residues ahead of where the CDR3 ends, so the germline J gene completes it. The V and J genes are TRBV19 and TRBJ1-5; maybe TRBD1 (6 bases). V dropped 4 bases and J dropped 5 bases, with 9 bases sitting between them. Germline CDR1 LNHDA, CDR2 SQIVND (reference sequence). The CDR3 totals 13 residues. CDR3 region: CASSTSGDQPQHF. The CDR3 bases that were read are TGTGCCAGTAGTACTTCAGGGGATCAGCCC.

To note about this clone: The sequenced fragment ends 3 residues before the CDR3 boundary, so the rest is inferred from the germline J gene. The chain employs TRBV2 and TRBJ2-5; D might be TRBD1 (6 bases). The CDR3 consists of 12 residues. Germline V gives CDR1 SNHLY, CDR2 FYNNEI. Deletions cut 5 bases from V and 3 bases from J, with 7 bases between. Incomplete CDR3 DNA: TGTGCCAGCAGTACAGGGAAAGAGACC. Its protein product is CASSTGKET. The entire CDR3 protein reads CASSTGKETQYF.

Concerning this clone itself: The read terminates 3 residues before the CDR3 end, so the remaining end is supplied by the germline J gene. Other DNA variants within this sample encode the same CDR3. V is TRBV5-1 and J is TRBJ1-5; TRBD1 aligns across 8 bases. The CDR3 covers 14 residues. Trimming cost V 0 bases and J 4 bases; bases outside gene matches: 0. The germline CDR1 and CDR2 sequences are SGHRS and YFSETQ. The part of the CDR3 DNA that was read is TGCGCCAGCAGCTTGGGGACAGGGAATCAGCCC. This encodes CASSLGTGNQP. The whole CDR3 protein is CASSLGTGNQPQHF. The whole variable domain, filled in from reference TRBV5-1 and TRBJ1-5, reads KAGVTQTPRYLIKTRGQQVTLSCSPISGHRSVSWYQQTPGQGLQFLFEYFSETQRNKGNFPGRFSGRQFSNSRSEMNVSTLELGDSALYLCASSLGTGNQPQHFGDGTRLSIL.

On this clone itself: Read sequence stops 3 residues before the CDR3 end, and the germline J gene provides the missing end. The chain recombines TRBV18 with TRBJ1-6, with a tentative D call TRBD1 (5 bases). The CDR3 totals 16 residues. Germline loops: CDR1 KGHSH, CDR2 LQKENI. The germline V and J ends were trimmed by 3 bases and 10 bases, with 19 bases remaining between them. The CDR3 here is CASSPTGHGPGSPLHF. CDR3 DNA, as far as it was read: TGTGCCAGCTCACCCACTGGACATGGTCCGGGCTCACCC.

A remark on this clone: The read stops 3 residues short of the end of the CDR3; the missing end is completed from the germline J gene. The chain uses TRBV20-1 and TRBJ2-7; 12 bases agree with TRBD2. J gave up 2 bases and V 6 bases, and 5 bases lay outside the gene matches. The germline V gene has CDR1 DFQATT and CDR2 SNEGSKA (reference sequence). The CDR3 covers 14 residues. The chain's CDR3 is CSAMTSGSPYEQYF. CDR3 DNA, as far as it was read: TGCAGTGCAATGACTAGCGGGAGTCCCTACGAG.

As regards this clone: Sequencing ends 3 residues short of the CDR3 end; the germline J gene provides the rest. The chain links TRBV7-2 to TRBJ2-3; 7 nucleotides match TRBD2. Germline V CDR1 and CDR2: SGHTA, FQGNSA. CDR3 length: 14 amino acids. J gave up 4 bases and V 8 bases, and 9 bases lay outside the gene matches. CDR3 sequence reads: CASFWRGSADTQYF. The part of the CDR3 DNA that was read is TGTGCCAGCTTTTGGCGCGGGAGTGCAGATACG.

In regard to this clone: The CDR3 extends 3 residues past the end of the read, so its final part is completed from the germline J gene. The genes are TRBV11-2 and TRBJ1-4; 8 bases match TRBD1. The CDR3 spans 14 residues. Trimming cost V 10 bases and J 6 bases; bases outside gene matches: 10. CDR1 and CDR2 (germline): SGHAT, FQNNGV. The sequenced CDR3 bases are TGTGCCACTAACCCGGGGACAGGTTATGAAAAA. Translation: CATNPGTGYEK. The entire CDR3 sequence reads CATNPGTGYEKLFF.

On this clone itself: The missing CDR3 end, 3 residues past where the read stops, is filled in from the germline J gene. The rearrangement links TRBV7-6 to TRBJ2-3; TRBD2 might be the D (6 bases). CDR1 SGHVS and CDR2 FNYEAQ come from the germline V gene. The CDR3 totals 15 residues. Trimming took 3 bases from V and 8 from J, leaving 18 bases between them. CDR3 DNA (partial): TGTGCCAGCAGCTTGGGGGGTCCCGGTGGGCGTACG. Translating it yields CASSLGGPGGRT. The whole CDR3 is CASSLGGPGGRTQYF.

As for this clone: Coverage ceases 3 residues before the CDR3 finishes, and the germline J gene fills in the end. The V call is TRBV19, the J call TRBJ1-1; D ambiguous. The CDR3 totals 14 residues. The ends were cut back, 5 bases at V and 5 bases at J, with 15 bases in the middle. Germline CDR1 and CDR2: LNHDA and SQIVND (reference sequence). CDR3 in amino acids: CASSARGRGTEAFF. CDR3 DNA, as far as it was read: TGTGCCAGTAGTGCCCGCGGGCGAGGGACTGAA.

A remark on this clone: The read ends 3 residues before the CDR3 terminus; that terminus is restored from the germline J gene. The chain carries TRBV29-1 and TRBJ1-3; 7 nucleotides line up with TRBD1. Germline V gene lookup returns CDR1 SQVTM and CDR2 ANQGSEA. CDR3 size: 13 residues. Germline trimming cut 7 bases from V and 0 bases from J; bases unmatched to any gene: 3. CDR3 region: CSARQGSGNTIYF. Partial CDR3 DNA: TGCAGCGCCCGACAGGGCTCTGGAAACACC.